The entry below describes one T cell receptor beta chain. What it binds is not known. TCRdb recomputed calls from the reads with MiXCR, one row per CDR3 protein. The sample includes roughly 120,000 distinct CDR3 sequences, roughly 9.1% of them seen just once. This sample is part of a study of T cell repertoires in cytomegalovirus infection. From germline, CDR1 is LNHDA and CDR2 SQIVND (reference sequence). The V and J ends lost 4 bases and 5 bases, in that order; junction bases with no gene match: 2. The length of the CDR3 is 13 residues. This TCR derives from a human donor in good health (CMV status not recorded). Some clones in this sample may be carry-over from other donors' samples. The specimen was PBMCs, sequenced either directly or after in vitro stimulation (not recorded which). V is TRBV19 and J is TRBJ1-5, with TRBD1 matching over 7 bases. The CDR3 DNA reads TGTGCCAGTAGTACGCAGGGGGATCAGCCCCAGCATTTT. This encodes CASSTQGDQPQHF.